This T cell receptor (beta chain) derives from a study of T cells after yellow fever vaccination. General study findings and limits: Most primary-vaccination clones reappeared after the booster (approximately 96% CD4, more than 70% CD8). Shared CD4/CD8 clonotypes were a small share, likely from convergent recombination.

Synthesis of TCR cDNA relied on 5'RACE template switching, which attached a universal primer site and UMIs. TCRdb recomputed calls from the 5' RACE reads with MiXCR, one row per CDR3 protein. The table records 300,000 to 350,000 distinct CDR3 sequences, approximately 3.9% of them present only once. In the case of this clonotype: What it binds is unknown.

Source: PBMCs, taken 5 days after the yellow fever booster vaccination. This clonotype originated in a man younger than 35 who received the YFV17D yellow fever vaccine.

The CDR3 reads CASSPRPISEQYV. In nucleotides, the CDR3 is TGTGCCAGCTCACCCCGACCGATAAGCGAGCAGTACGTC. The V gene is TRBV18, the J gene TRBJ2-7, with D unclear. Germline V lookup: CDR1 KGHSH, CDR2 LQKENI. The length of the CDR3 is 13 residues. The germline V and J ends were trimmed by 3 bases and 6 bases, with 12 bases remaining between them.